This passage covers 22 T cell receptor beta chains from one sample sequenced in a study of blood T cell repertoires in COVID-19 (dated by TCRdb to 2020 to 2021). Preparation of the library involved the immunoSEQ multiplex PCR assay. The clones in this table, taken by TCRdb from immuneACCESS, are in-frame only. Not every clone is retained; where verified, under half of the shortfall comes from an unresolved V gene, and the cause of the rest is unknown. In this sample the table shows approximately 300,000 clones, 85% of which occur a single time. Over 1.5% of the sample belongs to the ten largest clones. What was sequenced was PBMCs or T cells enriched from blood (not recorded which). The source is a woman between 25 and 40 years old who had been exposed to COVID-19.

The chain recombines TRBV6-5 with TRBJ2-5, with a possible D match to TRBD1 (5 bases). Deletions cut 6 bases from V and 5 bases from J, with 13 bases between. This CDR3 comprises 13 residues. From germline, CDR1 is MNHEY and CDR2 SVGAGI. The CDR3 DNA reads TGTGCCAGCAGCGCAGGGTTGAGCGAGACCCAGTACTTC. Translated: CASSAGLSETQYF.

This chain links TRBV6-5 with TRBJ2-6, with no clear D. Trimming left V 5 bases short and J 0 bases short, with 8 bases between. In germline, CDR1 is MNHEY, CDR2 SVGAGI. CDR3 length: 15 residues. CDR3 residues: CASSNAGSGANVLTF. DNA for the CDR3: TGTGCCAGCAGTAATGCAGGCTCTGGGGCCAACGTCCTGACTTTC.

The J gene is TRBJ1-5, the V gene TRBV27; a possible D gene is TRBD1 (5 bases). V was shortened by 6 bases and J by 6 bases, with 21 bases between the two germline ends. This CDR3 is 16 amino acids long. Germline-derived CDR1 and CDR2 are MNHEY and SMNVEV (reference sequence). For the CDR3, the DNA is TGTGCCAGCAGACAAGGAGATAGGGGATCGGCTCAGCCCCAGCATTTT. Amino acids: CASRQGDRGSAQPQHF.

This clone was observed once. J is TRBJ2-7 and V is TRBV11-1, with TRBD2 matching 7 bases. Germline V gene lookup returns CDR1 SGHAT and CDR2 FQDESV (reference sequence). V was clipped by 5 bases and J by 3 bases; unmatched bases: 4. This CDR3 has 13 residues. CDR3 sequence: CASSLGRGYEQYF. CDR3 DNA: TGTGCCAGCAGCCTTGGGAGGGGCTACGAGCAGTACTTC.

The chain links TRBV11-3 to TRBJ1-6, with a tentative D call TRBD1 (6 bases). Germline V gives CDR1 SGHNT, CDR2 YENEEA. Trimming stripped 3 bases from V and 6 bases from J, with 9 bases between. This CDR3 contains 14 residues. This chain's CDR3 is CASSFSGANSPLHF. For the CDR3, the DNA is TGTGCCAGCAGCTTTTCAGGGGCTAATTCACCCCTCCACTTT.

This sequence joins TRBV5-5 and TRBJ2-1; TRBD2 aligns across 8 bases. V gave up 2 bases and J gave up 11 bases; unmatched junction bases: 12. The CDR3 has 15 residues. The V gene's germline CDR1 is SGHKS and CDR2 YYEKEE (reference sequence). CDR3 loop: CASSFNSGAERKQFF. As DNA, the CDR3 is TGTGCCAGCAGCTTCAATAGCGGGGCGGAGCGGAAGCAGTTCTTC.

The rearrangement links TRBV7-9 to TRBJ2-1, with TRBD2 identical over 15 bases. V shed 4 bases and J 4 bases; nucleotides not matched to a gene: 8. The CDR3 consists of 18 residues. Germline CDR1 reads SEHNR; CDR2 reads FQNEAQ (reference sequence). The CDR3 DNA is TGTGCCAGCAGCTCAAATCCCGGACTAGCGGGAGGGTACAATGAGCAGTTCTTC. This gives the protein CASSSNPGLAGGYNEQFF.

V usage is TRBV12-3 or TRBV12-4 and J usage is TRBJ1-4; perhaps TRBD1 as D (6 bases). Deletions cut 5 bases from V and 5 bases from J, with 9 bases between. The CDR3 is 13 residues long. CDR3 bases: TGTGCCAGCAGTGGACAGATCAATGAAAAACTGTTTTTT. Translation: CASSGQINEKLFF.

V is TRBV3-1 (or the pseudogene TRBV3-2) and J is TRBJ2-7; the match to TRBD1 covers 9 bases. The germline gives CDR1 LGHDT, CDR2 YNNKEL (reference sequence). The CDR3 covers 17 residues. V was clipped by 0 bases and J by 3 bases; unmatched bases: 9. CDR3 DNA: TGTGCCAGCAGCCAAGATCTAAGGGACAGGGTAGACTACGAGCAGTACTTC. Translating it yields CASSQDLRDRVDYEQYF.

This chain links TRBV19 with TRBJ2-7, with D possibly matching TRBD1 (5 bases). There are 11 residues in the CDR3. Trimming left V 8 bases short and J 7 bases short, with 12 bases between. In germline, CDR1 is LNHDA, CDR2 SQIVND (reference sequence). Here the CDR3 DNA reads TGTGCCAGTCGGCAGGGTCGGGAGCAGTACTTC. This codes for CASRQGREQYF.

This sequence joins TRBV28 and TRBJ2-6; D is uncertain. This CDR3 has 14 amino acids. Per the germline V gene, CDR1 is MDHEN and CDR2 is SYDVKM. V was cut by 5 bases and J by 0 bases, with 5 bases left in between. The CDR3 region has the DNA TGTGCCAGCAGTCATTTCTCTGGGGCCAACGTCCTGACTTTC. Translated, it gives CASSHFSGANVLTF.

This chain joins TRBV2 and TRBJ1-2; TRBD1 matches 7 bases. Germline CDR1 SNHLY, CDR2 FYNNEI. There are 12 residues in the CDR3. V shed 6 bases and J 5 bases; nucleotides not matched to a gene: 3. CDR3 region: CASRGQQYGYTF. The CDR3, as DNA: TGTGCCAGCAGGGGACAGCAATATGGCTACACCTTC.

The rearrangement uses TRBV7-2 and TRBJ1-4; 7 bases line up with TRBD1. Trimming took 5 bases from V and 4 from J; bases not matched to a gene: 16. Germline lookup yields CDR1 SGHTA and CDR2 FQGNSA. CDR3 length: 18 amino acids. The CDR3 loop reads CASSAGAGGRSFNEKLFF. The CDR3 DNA reads TGTGCCAGCAGCGCAGGAGCAGGGGGACGTTCTTTTAATGAAAAACTGTTTTTT.

The V gene is TRBV19, the J gene TRBJ1-5; the D gene is possibly TRBD1 (5 bases). Trimming removed 5 bases at V and 4 bases at J, with 12 bases between. From germline, CDR1 is LNHDA and CDR2 SQIVND (reference sequence). The CDR3 has 14 amino acids. CDR3 sequence: CASSPGSGNQPQHF. The CDR3 DNA reads TGTGCCAGTAGTCCAGGGAGCGGGAATCAGCCCCAGCATTTT.

The V call is TRBV4-1, the J call TRBJ2-2; D is undetermined. Germline V gives CDR1 MGHRA, CDR2 YSYEKL. This CDR3 is 13 amino acids long. Trimming shortened V by 4 bases and J by 7 bases, and 10 bases separated the two germline ends. CDR3 DNA sequence: TGCGCCAGCAGCCCCACCCACAGCGGGGAGCTGTTTTTT. Protein product: CASSPTHSGELFF.

The gene calls are TRBV3-1 (or the pseudogene TRBV3-2) and TRBJ1-1; perhaps TRBD1 as D (6 bases). The CDR3 has 16 amino acids. CDR1 and CDR2 (germline): LGHDT, YNNKEL (reference sequence). V shed 4 bases and J shed 1 base, with 16 bases lying between them. In nucleotides, the CDR3 is TGTGCCAGCAGCCCGACAAGAGGGGGACCGAACACTGAAGCTTTCTTT. Translating gives CASSPTRGGPNTEAFF.

This chain connects TRBV5-5 to TRBJ2-7; TRBD2 matches 8 bases. Germline CDR1 reads SGHKS; CDR2 reads YYEKEE (reference sequence). V gave up 6 bases and J gave up 0 bases; unmatched junction bases: 8. This CDR3 has 15 amino acids. The CDR3 DNA is TGTGCCAGCAAAGAAACTAGCGGTTACTCCTACGAGCAGTACTTC. Amino acids: CASKETSGYSYEQYF. Variable domain in full (rest from reference TRBV5-5 and TRBJ2-7): DAGVTQSPTHLIKTRGQQVTLRCSPISGHKSVSWYQQVLGQGPQFIFQYYEKEERGRGNFPDRFSARQFPNYSSELNVNALLLGDSALYLCASKETSGYSYEQYFGPGTRLTVT.

This rearrangement joins TRBV5-1 to TRBJ1-2, with 9 bases fitting TRBD1. Germline CDR1 is SGHRS and CDR2 is YFSETQ. The V segment lost 2 bases and the J segment 6 bases; nucleotides outside the gene matches: 5. This CDR3 has 14 amino acids. The CDR3 bases are TGCGCCAGCAGCTTCCGGACAGGGGAGGATGGCTACACCTTC. Translating gives CASSFRTGEDGYTF.

The sample holds many counts of this clone. This CDR3 is also generated by other DNA sequences in the sample. This sequence joins TRBV5-1 and TRBJ1-1; D perhaps matches TRBD1 (6 bases). Trimming took 3 bases from V and 1 from J, leaving 7 bases between them. Germline CDR1 is SGHRS and CDR2 is YFSETQ. CDR3 length equals 13 residues. The DNA of the CDR3 is TGCGCCAGCAGCTCGGGACAGAACACTGAAGCTTTCTTT. Amino acid sequence: CASSSGQNTEAFF. Using reference TRBV5-1 and TRBJ1-1 for the parts outside the CDR3, the full variable domain is KAGVTQTPRYLIKTRGQQVTLSCSPISGHRSVSWYQQTPGQGLQFLFEYFSETQRNKGNFPGRFSGRQFSNSRSEMNVSTLELGDSALYLCASSSGQNTEAFFGQGTRLTVV.

CDR3 sequence reads: CASSLAAGAAYEQYF. DNA for the CDR3: TGTGCCAGCAGCTTAGCGGCAGGGGCCGCCTACGAGCAGTACTTC. V is TRBV11-1 and J is TRBJ2-7; TRBD1 might be the D (6 bases). The CDR3 extends over 15 amino acids. Looked up from germline, CDR1 is SGHAT and CDR2 is FQDESV (reference sequence). The V end was cut by 0 bases, the J end by 2 bases, with 11 bases between.

This clone was observed a single time. The rearrangement uses TRBV14 and TRBJ2-2; 10 positions agree with TRBD2. This CDR3 spans 20 amino acids. V lost 3 bases and J lost 3; bases outside the gene matches: 16. Looked up from germline, CDR1 is SGHDN and CDR2 is FVKESK. DNA of the CDR3: TGTGCCAGCAGCCATGGACCCAGCGGGGGGGCCTGGTCGGACACCGGGGAGCTGTTTTTT. This codes for CASSHGPSGGAWSDTGELFF. Variable domain in full (rest from reference TRBV14 and TRBJ2-2): EAGVTQFPSHSVIEKGQTVTLRCDPISGHDNLYWYRRVMGKEIKFLLHFVKESKQDESGMPNNRFLAERTGGTYSTLKVQPAELEDSGVYFCASSHGPSGGAWSDTGELFFGEGSRLTVL.

The CDR3 spells CASRQQDSEAFF. Written as DNA, the CDR3 is TGCGCCAGCAGGCAACAAGACTCTGAAGCTTTCTTT. The chain couples TRBV4-3 to TRBJ1-1; D gene uncertain. This CDR3 spans 12 amino acids. The germline CDR1 and CDR2 sequences are LGHNA and YSLEER. Trimming took 6 bases from V and 6 from J, leaving 11 bases between them.